This T cell receptor beta chain was sequenced in a study of T cell responses to AZD1222 COVID-19 vaccine. TCRdb keeps only in-frame clones here, not all; method: immunoSEQ multiplex PCR. The sample shows approximately 94,000 clones, 80% to 90% of them seen only once. Regarding the study as a whole: A reported finding is that nearly half of spike-specific TCRs target unmutated variant regions. There were mostly white British donors and more females than males, and clonal diversity was possibly underestimated.

A word on this clone: Antigen specificity is unknown.

Germline lookup yields CDR1 SGHTA and CDR2 FQGNSA. With V trimmed by 4 bases and J by 2 bases, 3 bases remained unmatched. The CDR3 sequence is 14 residues long. The source of this sequence is an adult in good health. The sample was peripheral blood, taken on day 0 of MenACWY control vaccination. The rearrangement uses TRBV7-2 and TRBJ2-7; 9 bases are a match to TRBD1. The CDR3 spells CASSWTGATYEQYF. CDR3 DNA: TGTGCCAGCAGCTGGACAGGGGCGACCTACGAGCAGTACTTC.